This T cell receptor beta chain was profiled in a study of vaccination effects on CD4 cells after COVID-19. On the study more broadly: Samples came 142 and 148 days after COVID-19 diagnosis, before vaccination.

Turning to this clone: Its specificity is not known.

CDR1 and CDR2 from the germline V gene are SGHRS and YFSETQ. The CDR3 contains 14 residues. V gave up 3 bases and J gave up 4 bases; unmatched junction bases: 6. Some clones are missing from TCRdb's copy, which holds only in-frame ones; the method was immunoSEQ multiplex PCR. The sample has more than 60,000 clones, just over 70% seen once. The authors isolated CD4+ T cells after 10 days of culture. A PCR test confirmed that the person had SARS-CoV-2 infection between March and December 2020. The chain couples TRBV5-1 to TRBJ2-5; TRBD2 aligns across 7 bases. This receptor was identified in a human donor who had a prior SARS-CoV-2 infection. The sample was CD4+ T cells from PBMCs cultured without peptide, taken before COVID-19 vaccination. For the CDR3, the DNA is TGCGCCAGCAGCTCTTTTTGGGAGGGAGAGACCCAGTACTTC. Amino acids: CASSSFWEGETQYF.